The 8 T cell receptor beta chains listed next were all sequenced from one sample in a study of cytomegalovirus exposure and HLA in healthy donors (TCRdb year 2017). Receptor amplification or capture employed the immunoSEQ multiplex PCR assay. The multiplex PCR relied on a mix of 60 forward primers for TCR Vbeta segments and 13 reverse primers for TCR Jbeta segments. TCRdb provides this immuneACCESS table in a form limited to in-frame rearrangements. Some clones are lacking; in checked studies, under half of them reflect an unresolved V gene, and why the rest are absent is not known. This sample lists around 120,000 clones; 75% to 90% were detected once. Under 7% of the sample comes from the top ten. The sample comprised PBMCs. The receptor set was obtained from a woman between 40 and 50 years old in good health and CMV-seropositive.

J is TRBJ1-5 and V is TRBV7-2, with D hard to call. V shed 2 bases and J shed 5 bases, with 13 bases lying between them. Germline CDR1 is SGHTA and CDR2 is FQGNSA. This CDR3 has 15 amino acids. The CDR3 is CASSLWGGSDQPQHF. In nucleotides, the CDR3 is TGTGCCAGCAGCTTATGGGGAGGGAGCGATCAGCCCCAGCATTTT.

The chain carries TRBV7-6 and TRBJ1-5, with unresolved D. In germline, CDR1 is SGHVS, CDR2 FNYEAQ. Trimming took off 5 bases at V and 6 bases at J, with 17 bases between the two ends. This CDR3 spans 15 amino acids. DNA for the CDR3: TGTGCCAGCAGCCTAACCTACAGAACAGTTCAGCCCCAGCATTTT. Protein: CASSLTYRTVQPQHF.

This chain joins TRBV27 and TRBJ2-7; no reliable D call. CDR1 MNHEY and CDR2 SMNVEV come from the germline V gene (reference sequence). This CDR3 is 13 amino acids long. Trimming left V 2 bases short and J 1 base short, with 6 bases between. This CDR3 reads CASSLSRSYEQYF. Written as DNA, the CDR3 is TGTGCCAGCAGTTTAAGCAGGTCCTACGAGCAGTACTTC.

The V and J genes are TRBV27 and TRBJ2-7; weak D call: TRBD1 (6 bases). V shed 3 bases and J shed 6 bases, with 12 bases lying between them. Germline CDR1 is MNHEY and CDR2 is SMNVEV (reference sequence). This CDR3 is built from 13 residues. In DNA, the CDR3 is TGTGCCAGCAGTTTTCAACAGGGCGGCGAGCAGTACTTC. It codes for CASSFQQGGEQYF.

This clone was found once. The J gene is TRBJ1-1, the V gene TRBV5-6, with a weak D call TRBD1 (5 bases). There are 13 residues in the CDR3. Trimming took off 3 bases at V and 4 bases at J, with 10 bases between the two ends. The germline CDR1 and CDR2 sequences are SGHDT and YYEEEE. In nucleotides, the CDR3 is TGTGCCAGCAGCTGGGGGGAGGGCACTGAAGCTTTCTTT. Amino acids: CASSWGEGTEAFF.

The V call is TRBV5-1, the J call TRBJ2-3; 9 bases align to TRBD2. V was pared by 0 bases and J by 0 bases, with 2 bases of the junction left unmatched. Germline V lookup: CDR1 SGHRS, CDR2 YFSETQ. This CDR3 has 16 amino acids. The CDR3 is CASSLGAGGSTDTQYF. The CDR3 DNA is TGCGCCAGCAGCTTGGGCGCGGGAGGGAGCACAGATACGCAGTATTTT.

V usage is TRBV15 and J usage is TRBJ2-7, with TRBD1 as a possible D gene (6 bases). Between the trimmed V and J ends, which lost 4 bases and 3 bases, there was a span of 13 bases. Germline-derived CDR1 and CDR2 are LNHNV and YYDKDF (reference sequence). The CDR3 consists of 14 residues. The CDR3 reads CATSTPGQNYEQYF. The CDR3 DNA is TGTGCCACCAGCACCCCTGGACAGAACTACGAGCAGTACTTC.

This clone was seen only a few times. The chain carries TRBV19 and TRBJ2-1, with D tentatively TRBD2 (5 bases). The CDR3 has 15 residues. V lost 4 bases and J lost 8, with 18 bases in between. Germline V CDR1 and CDR2: LNHDA, SQIVND (reference sequence). The CDR3 DNA reads as TGTGCCAGTAGTACCACGGGCCCAGGACTTGATGAGCAGTTCTTC. As protein: CASSTTGPGLDEQFF.